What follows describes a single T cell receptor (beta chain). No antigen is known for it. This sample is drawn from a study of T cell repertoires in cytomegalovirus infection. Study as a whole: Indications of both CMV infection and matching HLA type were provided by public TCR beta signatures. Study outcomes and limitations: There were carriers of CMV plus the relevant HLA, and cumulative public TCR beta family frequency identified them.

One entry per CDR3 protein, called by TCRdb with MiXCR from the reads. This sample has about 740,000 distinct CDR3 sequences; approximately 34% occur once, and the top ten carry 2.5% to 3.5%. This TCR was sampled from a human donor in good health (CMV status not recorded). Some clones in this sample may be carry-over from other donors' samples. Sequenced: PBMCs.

The CDR3 loop reads CASSRRTGDYGYTF. The CDR3, as DNA: TGTGCCAGCAGCCGCCGGACAGGGGACTATGGCTACACCTTC. The genes are TRBV6-5 and TRBJ1-2, with 9 bases identical to TRBD1. Germline trimming cut 6 bases from V and 3 bases from J; bases unmatched to any gene: 5. The CDR3 length is 14 residues. Per the germline V gene, CDR1 is MNHEY and CDR2 is SVGAGI.